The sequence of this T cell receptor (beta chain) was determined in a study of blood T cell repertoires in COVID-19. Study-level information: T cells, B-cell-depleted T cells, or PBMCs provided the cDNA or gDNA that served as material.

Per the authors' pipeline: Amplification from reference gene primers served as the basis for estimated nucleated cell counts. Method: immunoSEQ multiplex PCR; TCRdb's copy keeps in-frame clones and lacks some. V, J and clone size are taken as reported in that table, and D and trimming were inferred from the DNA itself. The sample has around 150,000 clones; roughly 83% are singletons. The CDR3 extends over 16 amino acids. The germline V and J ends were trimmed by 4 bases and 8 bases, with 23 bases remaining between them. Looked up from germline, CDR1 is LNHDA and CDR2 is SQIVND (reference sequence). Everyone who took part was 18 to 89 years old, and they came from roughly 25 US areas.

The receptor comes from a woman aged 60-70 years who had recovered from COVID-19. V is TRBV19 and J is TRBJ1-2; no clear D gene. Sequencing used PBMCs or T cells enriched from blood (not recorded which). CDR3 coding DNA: TGTGCCAGTAGTACCGGAGGAGTACCGGGGAGCCGAGGCTACACCTTC. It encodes CASSTGGVPGSRGYTF.